Shown below are 16 T cell receptor beta chains from a single sample sequenced in a study of regulatory dendritic cells for organ transplantation. Assay: immunoSEQ multiplex PCR; the TCRdb copy retains only in-frame clones and omits some. The sample has several thousand clones, 70% to 75% seen once. The antigens for these receptors are not known. CFSE-labeled sorted T cells met regulatory or mature dendritic cells for 4 to 6 days. The sequencing input was memory CD8+ T cells from blood cultured with dendritic cells. The subset is: CD45RO+ memory T cells. These receptor sequences come from a human donor in good health.

The CDR3 bases are TGTGCCAGCAGTGATGGCGGGGGCCAGGATACGCAGTATTTT. Encoded protein: CASSDGGGQDTQYF. The chain joins TRBV6-4 to TRBJ2-3; possibly TRBD2 for D (7 bases). CDR3 length: 14 residues. V lost 3 bases and J 6 bases, leaving 13 bases between the germline ends. CDR1 is MRHNA and CDR2 is SNTAGT in the germline V gene.

This clone was counted between two and nine times. The chain joins TRBV10-3 to TRBJ1-2; no firm D call. V was pared by 2 bases and J by 2 bases, with 3 bases between. Per germline, CDR1 ENHRY and CDR2 SYGVKD. The CDR3 consists of 12 residues. The CDR3 sequence: CAISEGNYGYTF. CDR3 in DNA: TGTGCCATCAGTGAGGGAAACTATGGCTACACCTTC.

V gene TRBV13 combines with J gene TRBJ1-2, with a tentative D call TRBD1 (5 bases). Trimming pared 7 bases from V and 5 bases from J, leaving 17 bases between. The CDR3 sequence is 14 residues long. From germline, CDR1 is PRHDT and CDR2 FYEKMQ (reference sequence). CDR3 DNA sequence: TGTGCCAGCAACCTTACTCCGGGGGGGTATGGCTACACCTTC. Amino acids: CASNLTPGGYGYTF.

The V gene is TRBV6-1, the J gene TRBJ1-4; D perhaps matches TRBD1 (6 bases). CDR1 is MNHNS and CDR2 is SASEGT in the germline V gene. The V end was cut by 1 base, the J end by 5 bases, with 11 bases between. This CDR3 is 15 amino acids long. The CDR3 DNA reads TGTGCCAGCAGTGAAGTAGCTGGGACAAATGAAAAACTGTTTTTT. It yields the protein CASSEVAGTNEKLFF.

This clone appeared a few times. The V gene is TRBV9, the J gene TRBJ2-1; D is unclear. Trimming removed 2 bases from V and 9 bases from J, with 12 bases in between. Germline CDR1 and CDR2: SGDLS and YYNGEE. This CDR3 contains 13 residues. The CDR3 DNA reads TGTGCCAGCAGCGTCGGTGACTCCATTGAGCAGTTCTTC. Encoded protein: CASSVGDSIEQFF.

The V and J genes are TRBV5-4 and TRBJ2-7; TRBD2 matches 11 bases. V gave up 0 bases and J gave up 6 bases; unmatched junction bases: 5. CDR3 size: 15 residues. Looked up from germline, CDR1 is SGHNT and CDR2 is YYREEE (reference sequence). The CDR3: CASSLELAGVAEQYF. CDR3 DNA sequence: TGTGCCAGCAGCTTGGAACTAGCGGGAGTCGCCGAGCAGTACTTC.

This rearrangement joins TRBV28 to TRBJ2-7; TRBD1 is a possible D gene (7 bases). The V gene's germline CDR1 is MDHEN and CDR2 SYDVKM. The V and J ends lost 7 bases and 3 bases respectively, with 19 bases between them. The CDR3 sequence is 15 residues long. The CDR3 loop is CASTEGGTANYEQYF. The DNA for the CDR3 is TGTGCCAGCACTGAAGGCGGGACAGCTAACTACGAGCAGTACTTC.

Remarks on this clone: Other DNA sequences from this sample encode an identical CDR3 as well. This chain joins TRBV27 and TRBJ1-1; D possibly corresponds to TRBD1 (6 bases). Germline-derived CDR1 and CDR2 are MNHEY and SMNVEV (reference sequence). The CDR3 covers 12 residues. The V end was cut by 6 bases, the J end by 4 bases, with 9 bases between. CDR3 region: CASRQGGTEAFF. DNA for the CDR3: TGTGCCAGCAGACAGGGTGGCACTGAAGCTTTCTTT.

The V call is TRBV4-2, the J call TRBJ2-5; D possibly uses TRBD1 or TRBD2 (7 bases each). Germline V gene lookup returns CDR1 LGHNA and CDR2 YNFKEQ. The CDR3 is 15 residues long. The ends were cut back, 4 bases at V and 1 base at J, with 13 bases in the middle. The CDR3 protein is CASSPGGGVQETQYF. The CDR3 DNA sequence: TGTGCCAGCAGCCCAGGGGGGGGAGTCCAAGAGACCCAGTACTTC.

The chain carries TRBV7-9 and TRBJ2-3; the D is unclear. The V end was cut by 3 bases, the J end by 0 bases, with 13 bases between. The CDR3 totals 16 residues. CDR1 and CDR2 (germline): SEHNR, FQNEAQ (reference sequence). The CDR3 sequence is CASSLGSTRSTDTQYF. In DNA form, the CDR3 reads TGTGCCAGCAGCTTGGGTAGTACACGCAGCACAGATACGCAGTATTTT.

By frequency in the sample, this clone is hyperexpanded. The chain couples TRBV5-1 to TRBJ1-3; no reliable D call. V was clipped by 0 bases and J by 0 bases, with 10 bases between them. This CDR3 has 16 residues. Germline CDR1 reads SGHRS; CDR2 reads YFSETQ. CDR3 sequence: CASSLAQKASGNTIYF. DNA for the CDR3: TGCGCCAGCAGCTTGGCGCAGAAAGCCTCTGGAAACACCATATATTTT.

V gene TRBV27 combines with J gene TRBJ2-5, with 7 bases aligning to TRBD2. V lost 5 bases, J lost 1 base, and 16 bases stayed unmatched. Germline V gene sequence: CDR1 MNHEY, CDR2 SMNVEV (reference sequence). CDR3 size: 18 residues. The CDR3 is CASSPSAGAAGTQETQYF. The CDR3 region has the DNA TGTGCCAGCAGTCCCTCCGCTGGTGCAGCGGGAACCCAAGAGACCCAGTACTTC.

V usage is TRBV6-5 and J usage is TRBJ2-2; 8 nucleotides line up with TRBD2. This CDR3 region has 15 residues. The V and J ends lost 4 bases and 0 bases, in that order; junction bases with no gene match: 1. In germline, CDR1 is MNHEY, CDR2 SVGAGI. CDR3 sequence (DNA): TGTGCCAGCAGTTCCGGGGGGGCGAACACCGGGGAGCTGTTTTTT. This translates into CASSSGGANTGELFF.

The chain recombines TRBV5-1 with TRBJ2-5, with 14 bases that match TRBD2. In germline, CDR1 is SGHRS, CDR2 YFSETQ. The CDR3 covers 16 residues. The V segment lost 5 bases and the J segment 5 bases; nucleotides outside the gene matches: 8. Written as DNA, the CDR3 is TGCGCCAGCAGAACGACTAGCGGGAGGGCGAGGGAGACCCAGTACTTC. Encoded protein: CASRTTSGRARETQYF.

As for this clone: Within the sample, other DNA sequences also encode this same CDR3. V and J are TRBV4-2 and TRBJ2-3, with 9 positions matching TRBD2. This CDR3 has 16 residues. CDR1 is LGHNA and CDR2 is YNFKEQ in the germline V gene. The J segment lost 1 base and the V segment lost 0 bases, leaving 2 bases of the junction unmatched. In DNA, the CDR3 is TGTGCCAGCAGCCAAGAGCGCGGGGGGGGCACAGATACGCAGTATTTT. Amino acid sequence: CASSQERGGGTDTQYF.

Only a few counts were recorded for this clone. The rearrangement links TRBV29-1 to TRBJ1-1; maybe TRBD1 (5 bases). The CDR3 spans 12 residues. Germline lookup yields CDR1 SQVTM and CDR2 ANQGSEA. The V and J ends lost 5 bases and 5 bases respectively, with 12 bases between them. DNA of the CDR3: TGCAGCGTTCTCGGGGGAAGGACTGAAGCTTTCTTT. Its protein product is CSVLGGRTEAFF.